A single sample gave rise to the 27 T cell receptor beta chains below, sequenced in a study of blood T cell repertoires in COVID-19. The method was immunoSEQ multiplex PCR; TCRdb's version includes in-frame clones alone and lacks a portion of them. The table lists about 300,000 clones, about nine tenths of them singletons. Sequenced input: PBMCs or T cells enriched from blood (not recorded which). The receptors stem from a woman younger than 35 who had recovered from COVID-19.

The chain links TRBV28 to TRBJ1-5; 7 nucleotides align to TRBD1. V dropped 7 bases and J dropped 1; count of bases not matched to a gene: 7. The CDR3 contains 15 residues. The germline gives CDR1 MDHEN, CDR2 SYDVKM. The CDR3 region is CASTQGGVSNQPQHF. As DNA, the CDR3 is TGTGCCAGCACCCAAGGGGGCGTGAGCAATCAGCCCCAGCATTTT.

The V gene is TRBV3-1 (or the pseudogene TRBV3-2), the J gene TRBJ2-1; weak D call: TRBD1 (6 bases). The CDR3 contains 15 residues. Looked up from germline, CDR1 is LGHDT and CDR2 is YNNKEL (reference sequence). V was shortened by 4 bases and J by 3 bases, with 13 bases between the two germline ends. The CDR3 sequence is CASSLGRGNYNEQFF. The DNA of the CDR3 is TGTGCCAGCAGCCTCGGCAGGGGTAACTACAATGAGCAGTTCTTC.

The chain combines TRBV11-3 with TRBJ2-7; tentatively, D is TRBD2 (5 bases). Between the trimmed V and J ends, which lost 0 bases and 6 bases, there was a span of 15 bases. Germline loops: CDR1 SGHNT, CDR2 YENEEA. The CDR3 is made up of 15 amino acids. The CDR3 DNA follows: TGTGCCAGCAGCTTAGATTTACTAGTTGTCGGCGAGCAGTACTTC. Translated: CASSLDLLVVGEQYF.

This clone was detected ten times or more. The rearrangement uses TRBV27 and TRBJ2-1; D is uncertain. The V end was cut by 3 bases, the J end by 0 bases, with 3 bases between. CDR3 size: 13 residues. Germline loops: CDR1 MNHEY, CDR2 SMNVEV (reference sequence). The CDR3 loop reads CASSFSSYNEQFF. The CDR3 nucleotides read TGTGCCAGCAGTTTTAGCTCCTACAATGAGCAGTTCTTC.

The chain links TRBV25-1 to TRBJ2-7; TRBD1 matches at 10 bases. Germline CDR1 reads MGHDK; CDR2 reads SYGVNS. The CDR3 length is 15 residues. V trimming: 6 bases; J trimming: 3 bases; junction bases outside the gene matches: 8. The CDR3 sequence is CASSSRDRGNYEQYF. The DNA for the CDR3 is TGTGCCAGCAGCTCCCGGGACAGGGGTAACTACGAGCAGTACTTC.

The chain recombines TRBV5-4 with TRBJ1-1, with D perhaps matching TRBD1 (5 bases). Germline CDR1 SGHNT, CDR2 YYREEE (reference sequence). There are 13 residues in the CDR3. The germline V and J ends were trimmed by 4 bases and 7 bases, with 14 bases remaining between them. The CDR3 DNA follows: TGTGCCAGCAGCCGGGGGGACGGGGATGAAGCTTTCTTT. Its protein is CASSRGDGDEAFF.

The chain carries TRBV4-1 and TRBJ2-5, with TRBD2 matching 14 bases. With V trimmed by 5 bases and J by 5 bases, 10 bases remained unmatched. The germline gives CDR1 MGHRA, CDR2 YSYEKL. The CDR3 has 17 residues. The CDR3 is CASSGRLAGGPWETQYF. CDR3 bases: TGCGCCAGCAGCGGACGACTAGCGGGGGGGCCGTGGGAGACCCAGTACTTC.

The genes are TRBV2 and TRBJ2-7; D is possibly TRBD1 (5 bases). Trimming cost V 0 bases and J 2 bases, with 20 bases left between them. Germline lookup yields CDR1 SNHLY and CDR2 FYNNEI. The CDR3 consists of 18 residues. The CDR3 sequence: CASSEARVVGQGTYEQYF. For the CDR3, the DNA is TGTGCCAGCAGTGAAGCAAGAGTCGTGGGGCAGGGAACCTACGAGCAGTACTTC.

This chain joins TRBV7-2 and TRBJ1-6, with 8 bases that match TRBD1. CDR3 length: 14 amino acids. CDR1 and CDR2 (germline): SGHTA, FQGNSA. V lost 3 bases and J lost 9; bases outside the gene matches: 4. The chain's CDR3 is CASSFGTGASPLHF. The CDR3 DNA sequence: TGTGCCAGCAGCTTCGGGACAGGAGCTTCACCCCTCCACTTT.

CDR3 protein: CASGGGAPQDTQYF. CDR3 DNA: TGTGCCAGCGGTGGAGGGGCGCCTCAAGATACGCAGTATTTT. The J gene is TRBJ2-3, the V gene TRBV9, with D maybe TRBD2 (6 bases). The length of the CDR3 is 14 residues. Germline V gene data show CDR1 as SGDLS and CDR2 as YYNGEE. V gave up 7 bases and J gave up 5 bases, with 17 bases separating them.

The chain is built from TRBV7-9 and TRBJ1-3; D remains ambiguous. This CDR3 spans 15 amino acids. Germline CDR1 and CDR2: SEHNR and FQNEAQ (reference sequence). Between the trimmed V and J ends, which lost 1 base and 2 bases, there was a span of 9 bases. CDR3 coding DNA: TGTGCCAGCAGCTTAGAATCCAGAACTGGAAACACCATATATTTT. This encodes CASSLESRTGNTIYF.

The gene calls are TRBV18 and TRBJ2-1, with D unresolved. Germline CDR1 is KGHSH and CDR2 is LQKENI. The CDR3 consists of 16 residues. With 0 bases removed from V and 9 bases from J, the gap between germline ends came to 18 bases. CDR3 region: CASSPPGFVTGTEQFF. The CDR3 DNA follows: TGTGCCAGCTCACCACCTGGGTTTGTTACGGGTACTGAGCAGTTCTTC. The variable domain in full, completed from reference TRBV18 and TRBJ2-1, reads NAGVMQNPRHLVRRRGQEARLRCSPMKGHSHVYWYRQLPEEGLKFMVYLQKENIIDESGMPKERFSAEFPKEGPSILRIQQVVRGDSAAYFCASSPPGFVTGTEQFFGPGTRLTVL.

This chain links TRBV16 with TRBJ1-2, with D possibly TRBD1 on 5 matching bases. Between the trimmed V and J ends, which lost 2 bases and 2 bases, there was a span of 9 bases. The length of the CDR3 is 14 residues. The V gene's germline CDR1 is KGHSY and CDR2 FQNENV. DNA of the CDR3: TGTGCCAGCAGCCAAAGGGCAGGGAACTATGGCTACACCTTC. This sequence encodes CASSQRAGNYGYTF.

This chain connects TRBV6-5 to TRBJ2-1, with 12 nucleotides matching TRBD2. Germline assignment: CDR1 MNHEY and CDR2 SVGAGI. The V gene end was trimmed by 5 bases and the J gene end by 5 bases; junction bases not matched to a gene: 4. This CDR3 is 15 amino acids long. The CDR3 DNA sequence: TGTGCCAGCAGTCGACTAGCGGGGGATCACAATGAGCAGTTCTTC. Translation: CASSRLAGDHNEQFF.

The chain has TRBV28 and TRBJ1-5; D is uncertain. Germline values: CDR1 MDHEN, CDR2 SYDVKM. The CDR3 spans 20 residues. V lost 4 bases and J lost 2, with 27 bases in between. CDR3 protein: CASSSSKFVSLGRGNQPQHF. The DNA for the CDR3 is TGTGCCAGCAGTTCAAGTAAATTTGTTTCTTTGGGGAGGGGCAATCAGCCCCAGCATTTT.

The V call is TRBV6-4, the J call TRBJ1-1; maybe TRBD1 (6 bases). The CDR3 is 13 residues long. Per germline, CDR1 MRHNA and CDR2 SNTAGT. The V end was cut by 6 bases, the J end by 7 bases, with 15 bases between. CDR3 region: CASSVIRGGEAFF. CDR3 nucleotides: TGTGCCAGCAGCGTCATCAGGGGCGGTGAAGCTTTCTTT.

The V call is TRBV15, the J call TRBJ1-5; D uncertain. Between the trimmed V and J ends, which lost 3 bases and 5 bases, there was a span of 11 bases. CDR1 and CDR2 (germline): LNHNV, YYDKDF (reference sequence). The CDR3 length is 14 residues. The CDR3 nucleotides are TGTGCCACCAGCAGCGGGAGGGATTATCAGCCCCAGCATTTT. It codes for CATSSGRDYQPQHF.

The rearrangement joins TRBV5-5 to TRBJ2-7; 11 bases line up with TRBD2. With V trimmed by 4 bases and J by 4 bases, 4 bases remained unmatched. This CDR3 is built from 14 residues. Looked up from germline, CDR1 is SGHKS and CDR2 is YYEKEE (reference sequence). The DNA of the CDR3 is TGTGCCAGCAGCCCCGGGACTAGCGGTTACGAGCAGTACTTC. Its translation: CASSPGTSGYEQYF. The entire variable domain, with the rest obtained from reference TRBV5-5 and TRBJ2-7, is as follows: DAGVTQSPTHLIKTRGQQVTLRCSPISGHKSVSWYQQVLGQGPQFIFQYYEKEERGRGNFPDRFSARQFPNYSSELNVNALLLGDSALYLCASSPGTSGYEQYFGPGTRLTVT.

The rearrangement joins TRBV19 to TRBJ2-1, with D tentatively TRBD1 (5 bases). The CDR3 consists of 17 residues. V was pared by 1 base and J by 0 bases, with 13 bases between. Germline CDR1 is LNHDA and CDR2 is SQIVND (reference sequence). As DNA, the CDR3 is TGTGCCAGTAGTATAGGGGGCGGAGCCCGCTCCTACAATGAGCAGTTCTTC. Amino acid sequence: CASSIGGGARSYNEQFF.

CDR3: CASSLESWQAGGYTF. The CDR3 region has the DNA TGTGCCAGCAGCTTAGAGTCCTGGCAGGCTGGGGGCTACACCTTC. The V and J genes are TRBV7-2 and TRBJ1-2; D not resolved. CDR1 is SGHTA and CDR2 is FQGNSA in the germline V gene. V lost 1 base to trimming and J lost 8 bases, with 17 bases between them. The CDR3 is 15 residues long.

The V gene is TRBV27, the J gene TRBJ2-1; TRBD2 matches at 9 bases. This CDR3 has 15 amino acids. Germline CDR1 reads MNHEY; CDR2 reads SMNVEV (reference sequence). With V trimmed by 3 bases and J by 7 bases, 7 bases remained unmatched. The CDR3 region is CASSLASGIINEQFF. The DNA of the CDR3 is TGTGCCAGCAGTTTGGCTAGCGGGATTATAAATGAGCAGTTCTTC.

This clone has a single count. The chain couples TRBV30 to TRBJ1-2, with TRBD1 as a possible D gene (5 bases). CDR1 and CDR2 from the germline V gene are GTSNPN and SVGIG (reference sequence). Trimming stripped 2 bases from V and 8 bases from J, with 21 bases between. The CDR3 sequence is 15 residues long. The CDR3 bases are TGTGCCTGGAGTACGACGGGGGTGGGGATTGAAGGCTACACCTTC. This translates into CAWSTTGVGIEGYTF.

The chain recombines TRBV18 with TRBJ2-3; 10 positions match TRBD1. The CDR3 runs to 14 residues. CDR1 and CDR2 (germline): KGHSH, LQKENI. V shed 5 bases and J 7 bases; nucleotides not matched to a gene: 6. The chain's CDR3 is CASSADRGLYTQYF. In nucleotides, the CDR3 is TGTGCCAGCTCAGCCGACAGGGGGCTATATACGCAGTATTTT.

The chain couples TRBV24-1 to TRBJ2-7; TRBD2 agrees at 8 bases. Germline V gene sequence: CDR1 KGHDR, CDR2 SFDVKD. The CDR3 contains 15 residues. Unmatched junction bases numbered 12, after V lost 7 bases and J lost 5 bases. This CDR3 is CATSPGGARGNEQYF. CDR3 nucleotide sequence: TGTGCCACCAGCCCGGGGGGGGCGCGAGGAAACGAGCAGTACTTC.

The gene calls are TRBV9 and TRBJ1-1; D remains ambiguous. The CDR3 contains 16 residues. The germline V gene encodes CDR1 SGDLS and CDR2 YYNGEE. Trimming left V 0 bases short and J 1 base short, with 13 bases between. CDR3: CASSVAIAAPNTEAFF. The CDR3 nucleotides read TGTGCCAGCAGCGTAGCTATAGCAGCGCCGAACACTGAAGCTTTCTTT.

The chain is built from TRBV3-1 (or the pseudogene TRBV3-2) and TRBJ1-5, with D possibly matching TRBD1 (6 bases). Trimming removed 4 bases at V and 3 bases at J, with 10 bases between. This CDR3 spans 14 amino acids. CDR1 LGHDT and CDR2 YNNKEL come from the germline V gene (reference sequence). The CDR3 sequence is CASSLGQYNQPQHF. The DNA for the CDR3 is TGTGCCAGCAGCCTTGGACAGTACAATCAGCCCCAGCATTTT.

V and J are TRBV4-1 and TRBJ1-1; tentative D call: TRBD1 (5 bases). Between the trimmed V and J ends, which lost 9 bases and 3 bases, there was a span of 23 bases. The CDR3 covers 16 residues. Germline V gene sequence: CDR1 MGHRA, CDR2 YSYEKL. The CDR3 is CASTFSGTPRDTEAFF. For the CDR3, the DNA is TGCGCCAGTACCTTTTCCGGGACTCCTAGGGACACTGAAGCTTTCTTT.